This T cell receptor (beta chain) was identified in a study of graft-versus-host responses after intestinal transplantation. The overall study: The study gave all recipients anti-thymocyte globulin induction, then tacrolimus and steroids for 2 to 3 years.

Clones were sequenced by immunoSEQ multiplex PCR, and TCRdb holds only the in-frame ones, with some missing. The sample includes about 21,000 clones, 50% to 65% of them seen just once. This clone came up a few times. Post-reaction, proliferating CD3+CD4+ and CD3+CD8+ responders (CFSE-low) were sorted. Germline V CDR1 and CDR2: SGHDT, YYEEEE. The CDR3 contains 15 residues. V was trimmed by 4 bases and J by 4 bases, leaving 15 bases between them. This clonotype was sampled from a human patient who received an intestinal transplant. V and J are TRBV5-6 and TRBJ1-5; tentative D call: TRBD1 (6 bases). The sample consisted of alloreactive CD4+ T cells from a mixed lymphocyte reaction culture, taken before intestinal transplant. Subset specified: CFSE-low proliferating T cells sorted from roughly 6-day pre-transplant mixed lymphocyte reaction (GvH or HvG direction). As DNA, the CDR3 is TGTGCCAGCAGCACCGGACAGCAAGTTAATCAGCCCCAGCATTTT. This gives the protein CASSTGQQVNQPQHF. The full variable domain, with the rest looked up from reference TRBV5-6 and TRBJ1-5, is DAGVTQSPTHLIKTRGQQVTLRCSPKSGHDTVSWYQQALGQGPQFIFQYYEEEERQRGNFPDRFSGHQFPNYSSELNVNALLLGDSALYLCASSTGQQVNQPQHFGDGTRLSIL.